The 29 T cell receptor beta chains below were found in one sample sequenced in a study of cytomegalovirus exposure and HLA in healthy donors. 60 Vbeta and 13 Jbeta primers were used in PCR. The table came from immunoSEQ multiplex PCR; TCRdb's copy has only in-frame clones and leaves some out. The sample gives around 95,000 clones, about four fifths of which show up once; more than 3% is in the top ten. The source material was PBMCs. The source of these receptors is a female donor in good health and CMV-seropositive.

The chain couples TRBV4-1 to TRBJ2-5, with a tentative D call TRBD2 (6 bases). The CDR3 spans 16 residues. With 4 bases removed from V and 5 bases from J, the gap between germline ends came to 20 bases. Germline values: CDR1 MGHRA, CDR2 YSYEKL. DNA for the CDR3: TGCGCCAGCAGCCCCTGGGGGGTCGAAATTATGGAGACCCAGTACTTC. Amino acids: CASSPWGVEIMETQYF.

V and J are TRBV29-1 and TRBJ2-7; TRBD1 agrees at 7 bases. Germline V lookup: CDR1 SQVTM, CDR2 ANQGSEA. V was pared by 1 base and J by 4 bases, with 7 bases of the junction left unmatched. The CDR3 runs 14 residues. The CDR3 sequence is CSVEVGTAPYEQYF. The CDR3 DNA reads as TGCAGCGTTGAAGTAGGGACAGCCCCTTACGAGCAGTACTTC.

V usage is TRBV29-1 and J usage is TRBJ1-4; 7 nucleotides align to TRBD1. The CDR3 has 12 residues. J lost 8 bases, V lost 6 bases, and 6 bases had no gene match. Germline V gives CDR1 SQVTM, CDR2 ANQGSEA. DNA of the CDR3: TGCAGCGTGACAGGGTTTAGCGAAAAACTGTTTTTT. As protein: CSVTGFSEKLFF.

The genes are TRBV13 and TRBJ2-3; 10 bases are shared with TRBD2. The V segment lost 5 bases and the J segment 2 bases; nucleotides outside the gene matches: 16. From germline, CDR1 is PRHDT and CDR2 FYEKMQ (reference sequence). The CDR3 loop spans 19 amino acids. The CDR3 DNA is TGTGCCAGCAGCCAGGATAGCGGGGGGTCTTTTTACTACACAGATACGCAGTATTTT. Translated, it gives CASSQDSGGSFYYTDTQYF.

The chain joins TRBV7-2 to TRBJ2-1; the match to TRBD1 covers 7 bases. Germline-derived CDR1 and CDR2 are SGHTA and FQGNSA. Trimming removed 3 bases from V and 4 bases from J; junction bases left unmatched: 12. CDR3 length: 17 amino acids. CDR3 sequence: CASSLYGGTANYNEQFF. The CDR3 DNA is TGTGCCAGCAGCTTGTATGGTGGGACAGCAAATTACAATGAGCAGTTCTTC.

This chain uses TRBV6-1 with TRBJ2-7, with TRBD1 as a possible D gene (5 bases). V dropped 0 bases and J dropped 1 base, with 10 bases sitting between them. This CDR3 spans 15 amino acids. CDR1 is MNHNS and CDR2 is SASEGT in the germline V gene. In nucleotides, the CDR3 is TGTGCCAGCAGTGAAGCAGGGGTTAGGTCCTACGAGCAGTACTTC. Encoded protein: CASSEAGVRSYEQYF.

This sequence joins TRBV5-1 and TRBJ2-1, with 9 bases aligning to TRBD2. CDR3 length: 16 amino acids. The V and J ends lost 1 base and 3 bases, in that order; junction bases with no gene match: 5. Germline loops: CDR1 SGHRS, CDR2 YFSETQ. CDR3 sequence (DNA): TGCGCCAGCAGCTTGTCGGCGGGGGGGCACTACAATGAGCAGTTCTTC. Amino acids: CASSLSAGGHYNEQFF.

The rearrangement links TRBV21-1 to TRBJ2-7; TRBD1, the D gene given by the table, was not confirmed from the DNA. TRBV21-1 is deemed a pseudogene. This CDR3 is built from 13 residues. CDR3 in amino acids: CASSENQGYEQYF. DNA of the CDR3: TGTGCCAGCAGCGAAAACCAGGGTTACGAGCAGTACTTC.

The V and J genes are TRBV6-5 and TRBJ2-1, with TRBD2 matching over 13 bases. The CDR3 contains 14 residues. CDR1 and CDR2 from the germline V gene are MNHEY and SVGAGI. V was clipped by 2 bases and J by 10 bases; unmatched bases: 2. The CDR3 protein is CASSYQLAGGEQFF. The CDR3 region has the DNA TGTGCCAGCAGTTACCAACTAGCGGGGGGGGAGCAGTTCTTC.

The genes are TRBV28 and TRBJ2-7; D remains ambiguous. The CDR3 is 14 amino acids. Trimming cost V 2 bases and J 0 bases, with 8 bases left between them. CDR1 and CDR2 (germline): MDHEN, SYDVKM. The CDR3 loop reads CASSLIATSYEQYF. The CDR3 bases are TGTGCCAGCAGTTTAATCGCTACCTCCTACGAGCAGTACTTC. Supplemented by reference TRBV28 and TRBJ2-7, the full variable domain reads DVKVTQSSRYLVKRTGEKVFLECVQDMDHENMFWYRQDPGLGLRLIYFSYDVKMKEKGDIPEGYSVSREKKERFSLILESASTNQTSMYLCASSLIATSYEQYFGPGTRLTVT.

This clone was seen a handful of times. The chain uses TRBV30 and TRBJ2-6; no reliable D call. The CDR3 contains 14 residues. Trimming stripped 4 bases from V and 0 bases from J, with 7 bases between. Germline V gene sequence: CDR1 GTSNPN, CDR2 SVGIG (reference sequence). The CDR3 bases are TGTGCCTGGAACCACAACTCTGGGGCCAACGTCCTGACTTTC. Protein product: CAWNHNSGANVLTF.

The genes are TRBV2 and TRBJ2-3; 7 nucleotides line up with TRBD2. Unmatched junction bases numbered 2, after V lost 7 bases and J lost 4 bases. In germline, CDR1 is SNHLY, CDR2 FYNNEI. CDR3 length: 12 residues. The CDR3 region has the DNA TGTGCCAGCATGGCGGGGGCAGATACGCAGTATTTT. This sequence encodes CASMAGADTQYF.

This clone occurred once. The J gene is TRBJ2-2, the V gene TRBV5-1; TRBD1 might be the D (6 bases). V gave up 1 base and J gave up 6 bases, with 10 bases separating them. The CDR3 has 14 residues. CDR1 and CDR2 from the germline V gene are SGHRS and YFSETQ. The CDR3 sequence: CASSLLGGSGELFF. The CDR3, as DNA: TGCGCCAGCAGCTTGCTAGGGGGTTCCGGGGAGCTGTTTTTT.

The rearrangement links TRBV18 to TRBJ1-4, with TRBD1 identical over 7 bases. The trim removed 4 bases at V and 4 bases at J, leaving 9 bases unmatched. Germline V CDR1 and CDR2: KGHSH, LQKENI. The CDR3 loop spans 16 amino acids. The CDR3 loop is CASSQQTGALNEKLFF. CDR3 sequence (DNA): TGTGCCAGCTCACAACAAACAGGGGCCCTTAATGAAAAACTGTTTTTT.

This chain joins TRBV19 and TRBJ1-5; unclear D gene. CDR3 length equals 14 residues. The germline V gene has CDR1 LNHDA and CDR2 SQIVND (reference sequence). Trimming pared 6 bases from V and 2 bases from J, leaving 11 bases between. In nucleotides, the CDR3 is TGTGCCAGTAGAGATAAACCAGGCAATCAGCCCCAGCATTTT. This gives the protein CASRDKPGNQPQHF.

The J gene is TRBJ2-1, the V gene TRBV6-5; maybe TRBD2 (5 bases). The germline gives CDR1 MNHEY, CDR2 SVGAGI. V was shortened by 6 bases and J by 3 bases, with 15 bases between the two germline ends. CDR3 size: 15 residues. This CDR3 is CASRGVGVGYNEQFF. CDR3 in DNA: TGTGCCAGCAGGGGAGTGGGAGTCGGCTACAATGAGCAGTTCTTC.

The chain employs TRBV29-1 and TRBJ1-1; D not resolved. Germline CDR1 reads SQVTM; CDR2 reads ANQGSEA. The V end was cut by 7 bases, the J end by 1 base, with 13 bases between. The CDR3 sequence is 13 residues long. The CDR3 DNA follows: TGCAGCGCAGGAGGAAACGGGAACACTGAAGCTTTCTTT. Translated, it gives CSAGGNGNTEAFF. Variable domain in full (rest from reference TRBV29-1 and TRBJ1-1): SAVISQKPSRDICQRGTSLTIQCQVDSQVTMMFWYRQQPGQSLTLIATANQGSEATYESGFVIDKFPISRPNLTFSTLTVSNMSPEDSSIYLCSAGGNGNTEAFFGQGTRLTVV.

The chain links TRBV6-1 to TRBJ1-1; tentatively, D is TRBD1 (5 bases). This CDR3 spans 13 amino acids. Germline CDR1 MNHNS, CDR2 SASEGT. Trimming took 3 bases from V and 5 from J, leaving 10 bases between them. The CDR3: CASSDQGGTEAFF. The CDR3 DNA reads TGTGCCAGCAGTGATCAGGGTGGGACTGAAGCTTTCTTT.

The chain carries TRBV19 and TRBJ2-4, with 8 bases identical to TRBD2. The germline V gene encodes CDR1 LNHDA and CDR2 SQIVND (reference sequence). CDR3 length: 12 residues. Trimming at V came to 6 bases and at J to 8 bases, leaving 3 bases not matched to a gene. The CDR3 reads CASSGREYIQYF. CDR3 nucleotides: TGTGCCAGTAGCGGGAGGGAGTACATTCAGTACTTC.

The V gene is TRBV7-4, the J gene TRBJ2-1; TRBD1 agrees at 7 bases. CDR1 is SGHVT, CDR2 SQSDAQ, per germline. V lost 4 bases, J lost 0 bases, and 3 bases stayed unmatched. This CDR3 is 15 amino acids long. The chain's CDR3 is CASSCDRVSYNEQFF. CDR3 nucleotides: TGTGCCAGCAGCTGTGACAGGGTCTCCTACAATGAGCAGTTCTTC.

V and J are TRBV30 and TRBJ1-2; no clear D gene. The CDR3 extends over 14 amino acids. V lost 2 bases to trimming and J lost 8 bases, with 18 bases between them. The germline V gene has CDR1 GTSNPN and CDR2 SVGIG (reference sequence). The CDR3 coding sequence is TGTGCCTGGAGTAACTCCCTCCGGGAATCCGGCTACACCTTC. Its protein product is CAWSNSLRESGYTF.

The J gene is TRBJ1-2, the V gene TRBV7-9, with no clear D. The CDR3 loop spans 11 amino acids. Germline V lookup: CDR1 SEHNR, CDR2 FQNEAQ (reference sequence). V lost 5 bases to trimming and J lost 7 bases, with 8 bases between them. CDR3 sequence reads: CASSRAGGYTF. CDR3 bases: TGTGCCAGCAGCCGTGCAGGTGGCTACACCTTC.

The chain recombines TRBV10-2 with TRBJ1-1, with 7 bases fitting TRBD1. The CDR3 contains 13 residues. The germline CDR1 and CDR2 sequences are WSHSY and SAAADI. V was pared by 6 bases and J by 7 bases, with 8 bases of the junction left unmatched. CDR3: CASRADRDSEAFF. For the CDR3, the DNA is TGCGCCAGCAGGGCAGACAGGGACAGTGAAGCTTTCTTT.

The chain carries TRBV18 and TRBJ1-1, with D tentatively TRBD1 (5 bases). Germline V CDR1 and CDR2: KGHSH, LQKENI. The V end was cut by 5 bases, the J end by 11 bases, with 21 bases between. The CDR3 runs 14 residues. In DNA form, the CDR3 reads TGTGCCAGCTCATCGGGAGGGGCGTCGTGGGGTGCTTTCTTT. This sequence encodes CASSSGGASWGAFF.

The chain couples TRBV6-1 to TRBJ1-1; weak D call: TRBD1 (5 bases). The V gene lost 8 bases and the J gene lost 0 bases, with 16 bases spanning the gap. CDR1 MNHNS and CDR2 SASEGT come from the germline V gene. This CDR3 contains 15 residues. The CDR3 loop is CASGRQHLMNTEAFF. The CDR3 coding sequence is TGTGCCAGCGGGCGACAGCACCTAATGAACACTGAAGCTTTCTTT.

This clone is a singleton in its sample. The genes are TRBV9 and TRBJ1-4; TRBD1 matches 7 bases. V lost 0 bases, J lost 6 bases, and 8 bases stayed unmatched. Germline CDR1 is SGDLS and CDR2 is YYNGEE. The CDR3 extends over 16 amino acids. CDR3 sequence: CASSVGETGIHEKLFF. Here the CDR3 DNA reads TGTGCCAGCAGCGTAGGGGAGACAGGGATTCATGAAAAACTGTTTTTT.

The CDR3 DNA reads as TGTGCCAGCAGCCCCCGACCGGAGGAGACCCAGTACTTC. Translation gives CASSPRPEETQYF. V gene TRBV9 combines with J gene TRBJ2-5; no reliable D call. Trimming took 4 bases from V and 5 from J, leaving 12 bases between them. CDR1 and CDR2 (germline): SGDLS, YYNGEE. The CDR3 runs 13 residues.

This chain uses TRBV28 with TRBJ2-1, with TRBD2 matching over 8 bases. The CDR3 has 17 residues. The J segment lost 4 bases and the V segment lost 4 bases, leaving 12 bases of the junction unmatched. Germline V gene sequence: CDR1 MDHEN, CDR2 SYDVKM. The CDR3 sequence is CASSSPRGGGGYNEQFF. The CDR3 DNA reads as TGTGCCAGCAGTTCTCCCCGGGGTGGCGGGGGGTACAATGAGCAGTTCTTC.

The V gene is TRBV7-2, the J gene TRBJ2-1; TRBD2 aligns across 8 bases. Germline CDR1 is SGHTA and CDR2 is FQGNSA. Trimming took 4 bases from V and 4 from J; bases not matched to a gene: 6. The length of the CDR3 is 15 residues. CDR3: CASSYTSGPYNEQFF. Here the CDR3 DNA reads TGTGCCAGCAGCTATACTAGCGGACCATACAATGAGCAGTTCTTC.